This entry describes one T cell receptor beta chain. What this receptor recognizes is not known. The sample holds no much larger clone one base away, and base qualities are not on file. V is reduced by 0 bases and J by 10 bases, leaving a spacing of 9 bases between them. The CDR3 numbers 12 residues from cysteine through phenylalanine. CDR3 DNA is the only sequence kept; it has 36 bases, read in frame from the first base. Via the germline V gene, CDR1 is SGHDN and CDR2 FVKESK. Participants in the prospective study were enrolled through a virtual design, were aged roughly 18 to 100 years, and lived in approximately 25 United States geographic areas. To assign participants to cohorts, the prospective study relied on clinical history that participants themselves reported in a screening survey and a study questionnaire. Recovered participants in ImmuneRACE Cohort 3 were defined by two consecutive negative NP/OP PCR tests, clearance by a healthcare professional, or resolution of symptoms. Each participant in the prospective study had whole blood, serum and a nasopharyngeal or oropharyngeal swab collected by mobile phlebotomists. Over a roughly 2-month period, participants in the prospective study had the option of providing additional blood draws and questionnaires. Prospective study blood samples were shipped either frozen or at room temperature before DNA extraction.

TCRbeta CDR3 regions were amplified from genomic DNA by means of the immunoSEQ Assay, a bias-controlled multiplex PCR. The paper's processing steps were these. Nucleated cell counts per sample were estimated from amplification of reference gene primers within the assay. Sequence reads were collapsed and filtered to measure the absolute abundance of every unique TCRbeta CDR3 rearrangement. For each sample, productive Simpson clonality was calculated as the square root of Simpson's diversity index across productive rearrangements. Here the immuneACCESS table is served through TCRdb, limited to in-frame sequences with V and J called. Missing clones are a known gap in these copies; in checked studies unresolved V genes cover under half, and the rest lacks a known reason. That table supplies the V and J calls and clone size; D and trimming were determined from the DNA. This sample holds around 310,000 clones; 80% to 90% were observed only once. The ten largest clonotypes hold over 4.5% of the sample.

This sample is drawn from a study of blood T cell repertoires in COVID-19 (dated by TCRdb to 2019 to 2021). In terms of the full investigation: Collaborator samples came from the United States, Italy and Spain and covered acute and convalescent phases of COVID-19. Sample metadata almost always included a de-identified subject ID, COVID-19 status, age in years and sex. Deeply sampled blood TCRbeta repertoires from subjects exposed to, actively infected with, or recovered from COVID-19 were included in the dataset. The prospective study material was composed of cDNA or gDNA derived from T cells, B-cell-depleted T cells, or PBMCs. Samples came from the ongoing ImmuneRACE study (first 160 participants) plus 1,254 subjects from 6 global collaborators. HLA class I and class II types, where available, came from metadata supplied by the sample provider rather than from assay-based typing. The repertoires were released in a freely available public database meant as a resource for research on the immune response to SARS-CoV-2.

The paper as a whole reports these results and caveats: How much clinical and demographic metadata was included differed by source and by participant, and the metadata was provided uncurated.

The chain uses TRBV14 and TRBJ1-1, with an unclear D gene assignment. This receptor was identified in a young man who had recovered from COVID-19. Sequencing was performed on PBMCs or T cells enriched from blood (not recorded which). The CDR3 protein: CASSQEANPAFF. The sequenced DNA is TGTGCCAGCAGCCAAGAGGCAAATCCAGCTTTCTTT.